This entry is about one T cell receptor (beta chain). The entry originates in a study of shared clonotypes between healthy human individuals. Every subset had its genomic DNA shared out evenly among several immunoSEQ plates. Each PCR replicate run on unsorted PBMC took in about 0.3 ug DNA, roughly 32,000 T cell genomes. TCRdb's table, derived via immunoSEQ multiplex PCR, lists solely in-frame clones and lacks some. The sample contains about 490,000 clones, 76% of which appear only once. Germline loops: CDR1 MNHEY, CDR2 SVGAGI. V gave up 5 bases and J gave up 7 bases, with 12 bases separating them. This CDR3 is 13 amino acids long.

The sequence came from a woman in her thirties or forties in good health. Some clones in this sample may be carry-over from other donors' samples. Sequencing input: PBMCs. The V call is TRBV6-5, the J call TRBJ1-5, with a weak D call TRBD1 (5 bases). The CDR3 loop is CASSQGWGQPQHF. Here the CDR3 DNA reads TGTGCCAGCAGTCAGGGTTGGGGACAGCCCCAGCATTTT.